This record looks at one TCR beta chain sequence and its context. The data were taken from a study of blood T cell repertoires in COVID-19. Study summary: Spain, Italy and the United States supplied samples that represented acute and convalescent COVID-19. The cDNA or gDNA used as material had been derived from T cells, B-cell-depleted T cells, or PBMCs.

Methods used by the authors: Estimation of nucleated cell counts was performed using reference gene primer amplification. TCRdb's copy holds only in-frame clones and misses some; the assay was immunoSEQ multiplex PCR. V and J calls and clone size come straight from that table; D and trimming were deduced from the DNA. The data contain 100,000 to 120,000 clones, roughly 87% of them singletons. The origin of this receptor is a human donor in a cohort sampled during active COVID-19. The specimen sequenced was peripheral blood.

CDR3 loop: CASSQDPSGELFF. CDR3 bases: TGTGCCAGCAGCCAAGATCCGAGCGGGGAGCTGTTTTTT. This chain uses TRBV14 with TRBJ2-2; D is unresolved. Germline V CDR1 and CDR2: SGHDN, FVKESK. The V end lost 0 bases, the J end lost 7 bases, and 6 bases lay between the germline ends. The CDR3 contains 13 residues.